The rows below give T cell receptor beta chains drawn from one sample of a study of shared clonotypes between healthy human individuals. Assay: immunoSEQ multiplex PCR; the TCRdb copy retains only in-frame clones and omits some. The sample shows some 2,500,000 clones, approximately 93% of them seen only once. Sequenced material: naive CD4+ T cells from PBMCs. The receptors were sampled from a man between 18 and 29 years old in good health. Some clones in this sample may be carry-over from other donors' samples. CDR3s include the opening cysteine and the closing phenylalanine or tryptophan. The D gene is left open where the match is weak.

>TRBV28|-|TRBJ2-7
CASSWSYEQYF
TGTGCCAGCAGCTGGTCCTACGAGCAGTACTTC
>TRBV6-6|-|TRBJ2-7
CASIRSAHSYEQYF
TGTGCCAGCATCCGGTCAGCGCACTCCTACGAGCAGTACTTC
>TRBV18|-|TRBJ1-1
CASSPPGQLNTEAFF
TGTGCCAGCTCACCACCTGGACAGCTGAACACTGAAGCTTTCTTT
>TRBV28|-|TRBJ1-2
CASKQGWAGYTF
TGTGCCAGCAAACAGGGATGGGCTGGCTACACCTTC
>TRBV5-1|-|TRBJ2-1
CASSLLGGWDGRYNEQFF
TGCGCCAGCAGCTTGCTTGGCGGTTGGGACGGGAGATACAATGAGCAGTTCTTC
>TRBV11-2|-|TRBJ2-7
CASSSTGRRMRGTYEQYF
TGTGCCAGCAGCTCTACCGGACGGAGGATGCGGGGAACTTACGAGCAGTACTTC
>TRBV10-3|-|TRBJ2-3
CAISQTSLGTDTQYF
TGTGCCATCAGCCAGACTAGTCTGGGCACAGATACGCAGTATTTT
>TRBV5-4|TRBD1|TRBJ2-7
CASSFGIGDSSYEQYF
TGTGCCAGCAGCTTCGGGATCGGGGACAGCTCCTACGAGCAGTACTTC
>TRBV5-4|TRBD1|TRBJ2-2
CASSLDGTGGNTGELFF
TGTGCCAGCAGCTTGGATGGGACAGGGGGGAACACCGGGGAGCTGTTTTTT
>TRBV2|TRBD1|TRBJ2-2
CASSERGLGTGELFF
TGTGCCAGCAGTGAGAGGGGGCTGGGCACCGGGGAGCTGTTTTTT